This T cell receptor (beta chain) appears in the sequencing data of a study of shared clonotypes between healthy human individuals. Findings of the study overall: The low donor count limited represented genetic and exposure-history diversity.

Comment on this clone: Its target is not known.

Generated by immunoSEQ multiplex PCR, the TCRdb table keeps only in-frame clones and is missing some. The sample has about 2 million clones, roughly 94% seen once. This CDR3 is built from 15 residues. V trimming: 2 bases; J trimming: 5 bases; junction bases outside the gene matches: 7. Per the germline V gene, CDR1 is SGHTA and CDR2 is FQGNSA. The sequencing input was naive CD4+ T cells sorted from blood. As to subset: CD45RA+ positively selected. This rearrangement joins TRBV7-2 to TRBJ2-7; 9 bases align to TRBD1. This sequence originates from a man in his late teens or twenties in good health. The CDR3 reads CASSLRGQGSNEQYF. In DNA form, the CDR3 reads TGTGCCAGCAGCTTACGGGGACAGGGATCGAACGAGCAGTACTTC. Together with reference TRBV7-2 and TRBJ2-7, the CDR3 gives the full variable domain: GAGVSQSPSNKVTEKGKDVELRCDPISGHTALYWYRQSLGQGLEFLIYFQGNSAPDKSGLPSDRFSAERTGGSVSTLTIQRTQQEDSAVYLCASSLRGQGSNEQYFGPGTRLTVT.